The 28 T cell receptor beta chains below all came from one sample that was sequenced in a study of control samples from healthy donors and cancer patients. Method: immunoSEQ multiplex PCR; TCRdb's copy keeps in-frame clones and lacks some. The data hold fewer than 95,000 clones, with around nine tenths observed a single time. The sample was blood. The source is a man aged 30-40 years in good health.

V usage is TRBV30 and J usage is TRBJ2-6; 7 bases align to TRBD1. V lost 0 bases and J lost 4; bases outside the gene matches: 15. From germline, CDR1 is GTSNPN and CDR2 SVGIG (reference sequence). This CDR3 has 19 residues. CDR3 sequence (DNA): TGTGCCTGGAGTGTAGGGGTCGACAGGGCGCGATCCGGGGCCAACGTCCTGACTTTC. It is translated as CAWSVGVDRARSGANVLTF.

CDR3 amino acids: CASSLGGDTEAFF. DNA for the CDR3: TGTGCCAGCAGCTTGGGGGGAGACACTGAAGCTTTCTTT. This rearrangement joins TRBV5-4 to TRBJ1-1; D not resolved. CDR1 is SGHNT, CDR2 YYREEE, per germline (reference sequence). The CDR3 is 13 amino acids. V shed 0 bases and J shed 3 bases, with 6 bases lying between them.

The chain employs TRBV5-1 and TRBJ2-7; TRBD2 aligns across 13 bases. Germline V gives CDR1 SGHRS, CDR2 YFSETQ. The CDR3 is 15 amino acids. Trimming at V came to 0 bases and at J to 13 bases, leaving 10 bases not matched to a gene. CDR3 nucleotides: TGCGCCAGCAGCTTGGAGACTAGCGGGGGGTCTGCGGACTACTTC. Translated, it gives CASSLETSGGSADYF.

V gene TRBV7-9 combines with J gene TRBJ2-3, with 9 bases aligning to TRBD2. V gave up 4 bases and J gave up 2 bases; unmatched junction bases: 4. The CDR3 covers 15 residues. The germline V gene has CDR1 SEHNR and CDR2 FQNEAQ (reference sequence). The chain's CDR3 is CASSSPSGATDTQYF. DNA of the CDR3: TGTGCCAGCAGCTCCCCTAGCGGGGCCACAGATACGCAGTATTTT.

The chain couples TRBV5-4 to TRBJ1-2, with 7 positions matching TRBD1. The CDR3 is made up of 14 amino acids. From germline, CDR1 is SGHNT and CDR2 YYREEE (reference sequence). Trimming cost V 1 base and J 5 bases; bases outside gene matches: 5. The CDR3 sequence is CASSLRDSSYGYTF. The CDR3 region has the DNA TGTGCCAGCAGCTTGCGGGACAGTTCTTATGGCTACACCTTC.

The V call is TRBV2, the J call TRBJ1-2; D ambiguous. The V end lost 3 bases, the J end lost 8 bases, and 13 bases lay between the germline ends. CDR3 size: 13 residues. Looked up from germline, CDR1 is SNHLY and CDR2 is FYNNEI. The CDR3 nucleotides read TGTGCCAGCAGTGATTTCGGCTTCGACGGCTACACCTTC. Translating gives CASSDFGFDGYTF.

The chain combines TRBV4-1 with TRBJ1-1, with D unresolved. Germline CDR1 reads MGHRA; CDR2 reads YSYEKL. The CDR3 runs 14 residues. V lost 4 bases and J 8 bases, leaving 17 bases between the germline ends. The chain's CDR3 is CASSPPPPDPEAFF. CDR3 bases: TGCGCCAGCAGCCCCCCCCCTCCGGACCCGGAAGCTTTCTTT.

The chain links TRBV7-9 to TRBJ2-7, with a tentative D call TRBD1 (6 bases). Germline values: CDR1 SEHNR, CDR2 FQNEAQ (reference sequence). Trimming pared 5 bases from V and 3 bases from J, leaving 14 bases between. This CDR3 contains 14 residues. CDR3 amino acids: CASSPMTGIYEQYF. CDR3 nucleotides: TGTGCCAGCAGCCCCATGACAGGAATCTACGAGCAGTACTTC.

This rearrangement joins TRBV5-1 to TRBJ2-3, with 8 bases matching TRBD1. Germline V gene lookup returns CDR1 SGHRS and CDR2 YFSETQ. The CDR3 is 14 amino acids. The ends lost 4 bases at V and 3 bases at J; junction bases unmatched: 4. CDR3 amino acids: CASSPRTGTDTQYF. CDR3 bases: TGCGCCAGCAGCCCTCGGACAGGGACAGATACGCAGTATTTT.

This rearrangement joins TRBV7-9 to TRBJ1-1; possible D gene TRBD1, 5 bases. Trimming took 2 bases from V and 1 from J, leaving 8 bases between them. This CDR3 is built from 14 residues. Per germline, CDR1 SEHNR and CDR2 FQNEAQ (reference sequence). In DNA, the CDR3 is TGTGCCAGCAGCTTATCTGGACAGAACACTGAAGCTTTCTTT. Translated: CASSLSGQNTEAFF.

The chain joins TRBV10-3 to TRBJ2-1, with unresolved D. Germline V gives CDR1 ENHRY, CDR2 SYGVKD. The CDR3 covers 14 residues. V gave up 3 bases and J gave up 3 bases, with 9 bases separating them. The CDR3 nucleotides read TGTGCCATCAGTGAACCGGACGTCTACAATGAGCAGTTCTTC. It encodes CAISEPDVYNEQFF.

A single count supports this clone. The chain recombines TRBV2 with TRBJ2-1, with 8 bases fitting TRBD2. The CDR3 is made up of 15 amino acids. Trimming took 6 bases from V and 3 from J; bases not matched to a gene: 7. Germline assignment: CDR1 SNHLY and CDR2 FYNNEI. DNA of the CDR3: TGTGCCAGCAGCCAGCCGGGACTAGGCTACAATGAGCAGTTCTTC. Encoded protein: CASSQPGLGYNEQFF.

This chain joins TRBV18 and TRBJ2-2; 8 nucleotides match TRBD2. Germline values: CDR1 KGHSH, CDR2 LQKENI. The CDR3 covers 16 residues. J was trimmed by 1 base and V by 4 bases; bases with no gene match: 5. The CDR3 loop is CASSLLAGENTGELFF. CDR3 DNA sequence: TGTGCCAGCTCACTCCTAGCGGGTGAGAACACCGGGGAGCTGTTTTTT.

The chain recombines TRBV9 with TRBJ1-2, with TRBD1 as a possible D gene (5 bases). The CDR3 loop spans 12 amino acids. The germline gives CDR1 SGDLS, CDR2 YYNGEE. V was trimmed by 2 bases and J by 8 bases, leaving 10 bases between them. The CDR3 region is CASSVWGGGYTF. The CDR3 nucleotides are TGTGCCAGCAGCGTCTGGGGGGGAGGCTACACCTTC.

This chain uses TRBV30 with TRBJ2-3, with a weak D call TRBD1 (5 bases). The germline gives CDR1 GTSNPN, CDR2 SVGIG (reference sequence). The CDR3 consists of 14 residues. The V and J ends lost 0 bases and 0 bases respectively, with 7 bases between them. CDR3 region: CAWSVGASTDTQYF. Written as DNA, the CDR3 is TGTGCCTGGAGTGTAGGGGCTAGCACAGATACGCAGTATTTT.

This chain links TRBV11-2 with TRBJ2-1; a weak D match, TRBD1 (5 bases). Germline assignment: CDR1 SGHAT and CDR2 FQNNGV. CDR3 length equals 14 residues. V shed 5 bases and J shed 6 bases, with 14 bases lying between them. The CDR3 coding sequence is TGTGCCAGCAGCCCCCGCCAGGGCGGCAATGAGCAGTTCTTC. It yields the protein CASSPRQGGNEQFF.

The rearrangement joins TRBV29-1 to TRBJ1-1; the D is unclear. Germline V lookup: CDR1 SQVTM, CDR2 ANQGSEA. V shed 1 base and J shed 7 bases, with 16 bases lying between them. This CDR3 region has 14 residues. The DNA for the CDR3 is TGCAGCGTTGAAGGTTTGGCTGTCGGGGATGAAGCTTTCTTT. This encodes CSVEGLAVGDEAFF.

The chain couples TRBV3-1 (or the pseudogene TRBV3-2) to TRBJ1-3, with 7 bases fitting TRBD1. The germline V gene has CDR1 LGHDT and CDR2 YNNKEL (reference sequence). The V gene end was trimmed by 4 bases and the J gene end by 4 bases; junction bases not matched to a gene: 10. This CDR3 is 16 amino acids long. The CDR3 spells CASSPRDREIGNTIYF. CDR3 nucleotide sequence: TGTGCCAGCAGCCCCCGGGACAGAGAGATCGGAAACACCATATATTTT.

This chain connects TRBV25-1 to TRBJ2-3; D is ambiguous. The CDR3 length is 13 residues. Between the trimmed V and J ends, which lost 4 bases and 1 base, there was a span of 6 bases. Germline CDR1 is MGHDK and CDR2 is SYGVNS. For the CDR3, the DNA is TGTGCCAGCAGTGCGCAGGGCACAGATACGCAGTATTTT. It codes for CASSAQGTDTQYF. Full variable domain (remainder filled in from reference TRBV25-1 and TRBJ2-3): EADIYQTPRYLVIGTGKKITLECSQTMGHDKMYWYQQDPGMELHLIHYSYGVNSTEKGDLSSESTVSRIRTEHFPLTLESARPSHTSQYLCASSAQGTDTQYFGPGTRLTVL.

The V call is TRBV12-3 or TRBV12-4, the J call TRBJ1-4; D is perhaps TRBD1 (5 bases). V was trimmed by 5 bases and J by 6 bases, leaving 7 bases between them. The CDR3 runs 12 residues. The CDR3 region is CASSAGHEKLFF. As DNA, the CDR3 is TGTGCCAGCAGTGCAGGGCATGAAAAACTGTTTTTT.

The CDR3 protein is CASSPLAGGADTQYF. In DNA form, the CDR3 reads TGCGCCAGCAGCCCTCTAGCGGGGGGCGCAGATACGCAGTATTTT. V usage is TRBV4-1 and J usage is TRBJ2-3; TRBD2 matches 11 bases. With 4 bases clipped from V and 4 bases from J, the junction kept 4 bases outside the gene matches. The CDR3 spans 15 residues. Germline V gene data show CDR1 as MGHRA and CDR2 as YSYEKL.

The table lists this clone with a count of one. This chain joins TRBV3-1 (or the pseudogene TRBV3-2) and TRBJ2-7, with D possibly being TRBD2 (5 bases). Trimming took 1 base from V and 5 from J, leaving 15 bases between them. The CDR3 length is 15 residues. Per germline, CDR1 LGHDT and CDR2 YNNKEL (reference sequence). The CDR3 loop reads CASSQVREDANEQYV. CDR3 in DNA: TGTGCCAGCAGCCAAGTCCGGGAAGATGCAAACGAGCAGTACGTC.

To note about this clone: This sample includes further DNA sequences coding for the same CDR3. The chain carries TRBV29-1 and TRBJ1-1, with D unresolved. Germline CDR1 SQVTM, CDR2 ANQGSEA. The V end was cut by 4 bases, the J end by 1 base, with 4 bases between. The CDR3 loop spans 11 amino acids. In nucleotides, the CDR3 is TGCAGCGTTGGAAGGAACACTGAAGCTTTCTTT. It specifies CSVGRNTEAFF.

The CDR3 protein is CASSSSLAGPYTGELFF. CDR3 coding DNA: TGCGCCAGCAGCTCAAGTTTGGCAGGGCCATACACCGGGGAGCTGTTTTTT. V usage is TRBV5-1 and J usage is TRBJ2-2, with a weak D call TRBD1 (5 bases). CDR3 length equals 17 residues. V was pared by 3 bases and J by 3 bases, with 18 bases between. Germline V gene lookup returns CDR1 SGHRS and CDR2 YFSETQ.

J is TRBJ2-1 and V is TRBV12-3 or TRBV12-4; TRBD2 matches at 7 bases. The CDR3 runs 12 residues. Unmatched junction bases numbered 3, after V lost 5 bases and J lost 8 bases. The DNA of the CDR3 is TGTGCCAGCAGTCCCCGGGGGGATGAGCAGTTCTTC. This encodes CASSPRGDEQFF.

The CDR3 reads CATSRDRGNTEAFF. The CDR3 region has the DNA TGTGCCACCAGCAGAGATCGAGGGAACACTGAAGCTTTCTTT. The rearrangement joins TRBV15 to TRBJ1-1; D is ambiguous. Germline V gene data show CDR1 as LNHNV and CDR2 as YYDKDF (reference sequence). CDR3 length: 14 amino acids. V lost 0 bases and J 1 base, leaving 6 bases between the germline ends.

The chain uses TRBV7-8 and TRBJ2-5; 13 bases fit TRBD2. After removal of 2 bases from V and 1 base from J, the junction contained 7 bases not matched to a gene. This CDR3 spans 18 amino acids. Germline CDR1 and CDR2: SGHVS and FQNEAQ. CDR3 sequence reads: CASSLRLAGGLVQETQYF. CDR3 in DNA: TGTGCCAGCAGCTTACGACTAGCGGGGGGCTTAGTCCAAGAGACCCAGTACTTC.

This CDR3 reads CASSFTLSGNTIYF. Here the CDR3 DNA reads TGTGCCAGCAGCTTTACCCTCTCTGGAAACACCATATATTTT. J is TRBJ1-3 and V is TRBV5-6; D is ambiguous. The CDR3 spans 14 residues. The germline V gene encodes CDR1 SGHDT and CDR2 YYEEEE. V lost 2 bases and J 0 bases, leaving 6 bases between the germline ends.